This T cell receptor (beta chain) was captured in a study of T cell repertoires in cytomegalovirus infection. Overall study: Alongside well-studied HLA-B-restricted CMV epitopes, recently identified HLA-C-restricted CMV epitopes were also used. It was the public TCR beta signatures that indicated both CMV infection and matching HLA type. General observations from the study: Dominant in the ex vivo response were TCR beta clonotypes restricted by HLA-C and specific for CMV. The study identified carriers of CMV plus the relevant HLA from cumulative public TCR beta family frequency.

Note on this clonotype: The target antigen is unknown.

Each CDR3 protein gets one entry after TCRdb re-called the reads with MiXCR. The sample lists about 700,000 distinct CDR3 sequences, about 33% seen once, with 15% to 20% in the top ten. The starting material was cultured PBMCs, obtained from culture after CMV antigen stimulation. The TCR sequence derives from a human donor in good health (CMV status not recorded). Some clones in this sample may be carry-over from other donors' samples.

CDR3 DNA: TGTGCCAGTAGTCGAGCTAGCGGGGGGGCGGGCACAGATACGCAGTATTTT. Its translation is CASSRASGGAGTDTQYF. The rearrangement links TRBV19 to TRBJ2-3, with 12 nucleotides matching TRBD2. Looked up from germline, CDR1 is LNHDA and CDR2 is SQIVND (reference sequence). CDR3 length equals 17 residues. With V trimmed by 5 bases and J by 1 base, 7 bases remained unmatched.